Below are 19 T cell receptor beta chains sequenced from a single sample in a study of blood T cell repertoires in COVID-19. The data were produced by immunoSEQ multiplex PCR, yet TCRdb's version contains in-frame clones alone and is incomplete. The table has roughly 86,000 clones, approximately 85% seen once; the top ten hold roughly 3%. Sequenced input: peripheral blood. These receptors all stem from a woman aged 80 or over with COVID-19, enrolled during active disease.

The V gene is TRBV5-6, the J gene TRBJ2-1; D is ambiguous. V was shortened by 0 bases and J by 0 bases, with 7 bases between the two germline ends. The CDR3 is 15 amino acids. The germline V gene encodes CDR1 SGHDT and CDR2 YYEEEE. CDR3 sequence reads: CASSLGVSSYNEQFF. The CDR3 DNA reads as TGTGCCAGCAGCTTGGGTGTCTCCTCCTACAATGAGCAGTTCTTC. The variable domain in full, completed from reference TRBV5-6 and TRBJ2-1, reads DAGVTQSPTHLIKTRGQQVTLRCSPKSGHDTVSWYQQALGQGPQFIFQYYEEEERQRGNFPDRFSGHQFPNYSSELNVNALLLGDSALYLCASSLGVSSYNEQFFGPGTRLTVL.

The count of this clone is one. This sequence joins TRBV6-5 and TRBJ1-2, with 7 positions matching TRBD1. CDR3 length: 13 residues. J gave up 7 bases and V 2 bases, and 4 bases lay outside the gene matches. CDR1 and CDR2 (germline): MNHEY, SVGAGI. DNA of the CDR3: TGTGCCAGCAGTTACGACAGGGTATCTGGCTACACCTTC. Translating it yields CASSYDRVSGYTF.

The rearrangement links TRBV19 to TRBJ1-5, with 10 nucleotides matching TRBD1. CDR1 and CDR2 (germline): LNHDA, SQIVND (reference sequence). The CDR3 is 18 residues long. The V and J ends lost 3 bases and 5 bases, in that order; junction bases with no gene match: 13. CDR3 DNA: TGTGCCAGTAGTATTTTGGGGGACAGGGGACGCGGGGATCAGCCCCAGCATTTT. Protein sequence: CASSILGDRGRGDQPQHF.

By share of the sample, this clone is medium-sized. Written as DNA, the CDR3 is TGTGCCAGCAGCTTTCAGGGCCACGAGCAGTACTTC. Protein: CASSFQGHEQYF. The J gene is TRBJ2-7, the V gene TRBV5-6; TRBD1 might be the D (5 bases). The CDR3 runs 12 residues. V gave up 2 bases and J gave up 5 bases, with 8 bases separating them. Germline values: CDR1 SGHDT, CDR2 YYEEEE.

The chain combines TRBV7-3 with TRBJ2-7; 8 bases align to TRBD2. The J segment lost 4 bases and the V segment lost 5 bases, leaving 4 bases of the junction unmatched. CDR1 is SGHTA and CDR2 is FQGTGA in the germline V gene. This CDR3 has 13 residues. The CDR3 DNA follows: TGTGCCAGCAGCCCCCAGCGGGAGTACGAGCAGTACTTC. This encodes CASSPQREYEQYF.

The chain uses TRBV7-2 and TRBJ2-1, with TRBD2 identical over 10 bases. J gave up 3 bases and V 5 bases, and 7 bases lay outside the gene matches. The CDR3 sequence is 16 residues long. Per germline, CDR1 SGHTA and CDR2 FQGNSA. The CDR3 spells CASSPFSGGHYNEQFF. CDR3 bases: TGTGCCAGCAGCCCATTTAGCGGGGGGCACTACAATGAGCAGTTCTTC.

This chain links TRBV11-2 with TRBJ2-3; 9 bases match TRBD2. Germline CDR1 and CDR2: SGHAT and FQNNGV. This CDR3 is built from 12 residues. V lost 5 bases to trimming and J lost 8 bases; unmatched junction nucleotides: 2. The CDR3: CASSQLAGTQYF. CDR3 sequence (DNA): TGTGCCAGCAGCCAACTAGCGGGTACGCAGTATTTT.

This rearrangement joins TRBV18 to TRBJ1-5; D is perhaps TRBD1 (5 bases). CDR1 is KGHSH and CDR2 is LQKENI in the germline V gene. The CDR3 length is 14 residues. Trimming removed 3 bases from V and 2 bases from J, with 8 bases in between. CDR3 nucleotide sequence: TGTGCCAGCTCACCTTCGGGGGGCAATCAGCCCCAGCATTTT. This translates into CASSPSGGNQPQHF.

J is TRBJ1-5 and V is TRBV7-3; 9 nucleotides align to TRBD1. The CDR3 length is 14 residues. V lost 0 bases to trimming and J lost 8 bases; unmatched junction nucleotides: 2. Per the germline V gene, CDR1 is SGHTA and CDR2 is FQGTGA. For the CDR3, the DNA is TGTGCCAGCAGCTTAACGGGACAGGGTGAGCCCCAGCATTTT. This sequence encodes CASSLTGQGEPQHF.

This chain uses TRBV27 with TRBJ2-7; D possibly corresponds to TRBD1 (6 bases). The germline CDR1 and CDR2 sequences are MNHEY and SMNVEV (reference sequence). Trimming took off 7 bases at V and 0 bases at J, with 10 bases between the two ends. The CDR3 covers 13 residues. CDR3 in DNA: TGTGCCAGCACCCGACAGGACTCCTACGAGCAGTACTTC. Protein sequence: CASTRQDSYEQYF.

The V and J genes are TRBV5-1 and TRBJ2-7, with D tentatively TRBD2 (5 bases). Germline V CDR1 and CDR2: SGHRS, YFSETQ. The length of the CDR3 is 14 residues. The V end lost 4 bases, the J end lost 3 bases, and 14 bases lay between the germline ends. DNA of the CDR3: TGCGCCAGCAGCCTGGAATACCGGGGCTACGAGCAGTACTTC. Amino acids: CASSLEYRGYEQYF. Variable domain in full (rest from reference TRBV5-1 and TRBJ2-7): KAGVTQTPRYLIKTRGQQVTLSCSPISGHRSVSWYQQTPGQGLQFLFEYFSETQRNKGNFPGRFSGRQFSNSRSEMNVSTLELGDSALYLCASSLEYRGYEQYFGPGTRLTVT.

CDR3: CASSPRRDYQETQYF. The CDR3 coding sequence is TGTGCCAGCAGCCCCCGCCGGGACTACCAAGAGACCCAGTACTTC. The chain combines TRBV7-2 with TRBJ2-5, with D possibly being TRBD2 (6 bases). Germline V gene sequence: CDR1 SGHTA, CDR2 FQGNSA. The V gene lost 5 bases and the J gene lost 0 bases, with 13 bases spanning the gap. The CDR3 consists of 15 residues.

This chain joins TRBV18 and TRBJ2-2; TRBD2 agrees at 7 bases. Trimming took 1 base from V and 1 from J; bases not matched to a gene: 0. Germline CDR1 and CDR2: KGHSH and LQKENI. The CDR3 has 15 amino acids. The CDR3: CASSPLAGNTGELFF. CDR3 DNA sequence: TGTGCCAGCTCACCACTAGCGGGGAACACCGGGGAGCTGTTTTTT.

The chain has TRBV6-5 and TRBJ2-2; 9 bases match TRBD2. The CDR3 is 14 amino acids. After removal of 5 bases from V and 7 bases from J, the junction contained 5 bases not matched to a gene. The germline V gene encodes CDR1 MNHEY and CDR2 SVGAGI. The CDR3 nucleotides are TGTGCCAGCAGTCTAGCGGGACCCTTCGGGGAGCTGTTTTTT. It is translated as CASSLAGPFGELFF.

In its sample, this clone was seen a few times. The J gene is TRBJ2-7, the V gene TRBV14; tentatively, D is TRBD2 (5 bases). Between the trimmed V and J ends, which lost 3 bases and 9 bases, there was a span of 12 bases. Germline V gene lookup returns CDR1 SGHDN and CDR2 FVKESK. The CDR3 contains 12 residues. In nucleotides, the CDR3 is TGTGCCAGCAGCCAGGGAGACGGTTCGCAGTACTTC. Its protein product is CASSQGDGSQYF.

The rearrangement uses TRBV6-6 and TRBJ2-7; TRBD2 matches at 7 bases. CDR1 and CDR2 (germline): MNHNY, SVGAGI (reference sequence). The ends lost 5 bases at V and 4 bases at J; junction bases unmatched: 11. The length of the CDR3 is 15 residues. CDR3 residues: CASSNLRLAEYEQYF. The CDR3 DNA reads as TGTGCCAGCAGTAATTTAAGACTAGCCGAGTACGAGCAGTACTTC.

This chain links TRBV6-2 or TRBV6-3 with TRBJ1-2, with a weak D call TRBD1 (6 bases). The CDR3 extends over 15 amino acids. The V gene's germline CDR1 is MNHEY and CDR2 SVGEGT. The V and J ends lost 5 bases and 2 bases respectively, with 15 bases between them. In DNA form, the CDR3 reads TGTGCCAGCAGTCTCGAGAGGGGGAGAAACTATGGCTACACCTTC. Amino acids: CASSLERGRNYGYTF.

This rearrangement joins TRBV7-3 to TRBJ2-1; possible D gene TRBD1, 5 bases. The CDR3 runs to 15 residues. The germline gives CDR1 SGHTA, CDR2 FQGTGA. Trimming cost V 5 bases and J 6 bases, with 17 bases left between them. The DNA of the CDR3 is TGTGCCAGCAGCCCTGTGGGCAGGGCCGGCAATGAGCAGTTCTTC. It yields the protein CASSPVGRAGNEQFF.

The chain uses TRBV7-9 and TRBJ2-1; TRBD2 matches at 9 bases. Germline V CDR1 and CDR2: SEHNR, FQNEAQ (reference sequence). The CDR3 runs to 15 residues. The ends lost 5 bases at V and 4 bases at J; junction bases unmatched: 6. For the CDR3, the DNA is TGTGCCAGCAGCCGGGCTAGCGGGATTTACAATGAGCAGTTCTTC. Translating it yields CASSRASGIYNEQFF.